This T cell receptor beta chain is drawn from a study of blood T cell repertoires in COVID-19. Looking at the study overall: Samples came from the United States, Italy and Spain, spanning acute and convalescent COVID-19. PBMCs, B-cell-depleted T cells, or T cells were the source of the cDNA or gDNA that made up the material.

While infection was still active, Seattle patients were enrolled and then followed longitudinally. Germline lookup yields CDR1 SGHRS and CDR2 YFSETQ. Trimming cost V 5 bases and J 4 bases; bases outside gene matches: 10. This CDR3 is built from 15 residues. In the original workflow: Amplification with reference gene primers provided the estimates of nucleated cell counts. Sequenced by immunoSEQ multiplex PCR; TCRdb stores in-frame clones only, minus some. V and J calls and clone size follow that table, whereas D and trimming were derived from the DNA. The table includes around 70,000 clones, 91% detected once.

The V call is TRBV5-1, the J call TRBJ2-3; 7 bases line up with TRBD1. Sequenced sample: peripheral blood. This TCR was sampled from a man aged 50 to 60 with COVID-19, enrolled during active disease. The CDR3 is CASRFTGALADTQYF. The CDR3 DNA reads TGCGCCAGCAGATTTACAGGGGCGTTGGCAGATACGCAGTATTTT.